The rows below give T cell receptor beta chains drawn from one sample of a study of blood T cell repertoires in COVID-19. Profiling relied on immunoSEQ multiplex PCR, and the TCRdb table lists in-frame clones only, not all of them. The sample records about 440,000 clones, 90% being singletons. Sequenced material: PBMCs or T cells enriched from blood (not recorded which). These receptors originate from a man younger than 30 who had recovered from COVID-19. The CDR3 runs from the conserved cysteine through the conserved F or W. D genes are given only for firm matches. Not all rows give a size; the values are once, few, many and, for expanded clones, a class.

TGTGCCAGCAGTTACTCCGCGGGACAGGGCTCCTACGAGCAGTACTTC	CASSYSAGQGSYEQYF	TRBD1	TRBJ2-7	TRBV6-5	NA
TGTGCCAGCAGTTACCCCAGCGGGAGGTCCCCGACCTCTGGGGCCAACGTCCTGACTTTC	CASSYPSGRSPTSGANVLTF	TRBD2	TRBJ2-6	TRBV2	once
TGTGCCAGCAGTCTTTCGCAGGGCACGGCGTCAAACACTGAAGCTTTCTTT	CASSLSQGTASNTEAFF	NA	TRBJ1-1	TRBV5-5	NA
TGTGCCAGCGCCAGGGGCGTTAACTATGGCTACACCTTC	CASARGVNYGYTF	NA	TRBJ1-2	TRBV12-3/TRBV12-4	NA
TGTGCCAGCAGGACCGGGGGGACAGATACGCAGTATTTT	CASRTGGTDTQYF	TRBD2	TRBJ2-3	TRBV12-3/TRBV12-4	NA
TGTGCCAGCAGCCAGACCGGGAGCGGGAGTCTAGGTGAGCAGTTCTTC	CASSQTGSGSLGEQFF	TRBD2	TRBJ2-1	TRBV14	NA
TGTGCCAGCAGCGTGATGGGGGGAGTTATGTTCTTC	CASSVMGGVMFF	NA	TRBJ2-1	TRBV7-3	NA
TGTGCCAGCAGCCCCCGGGACAGCGAAAACACCATATATTTT	CASSPRDSENTIYF	TRBD1	TRBJ1-3	TRBV9	NA
TGCGCCAGCAGCTCGCAGGGCATCACTAATGAAAAACTGTTTTTT	CASSSQGITNEKLFF	NA	TRBJ1-4	TRBV5-1	NA
TGTGCCAGCTCACTCCGGGACAGGGAAGTGGAGACCCAGTACTTC	CASSLRDREVETQYF	TRBD1	TRBJ2-5	TRBV18	NA
TGCAGCGTTGTCAAGAGCGGCACTGAAGCTTTCTTT	CSVVKSGTEAFF	NA	TRBJ1-1	TRBV29-1	NA
TGTGCCAGCAGCGCAGGGGATGTGGCTGAAGCTTTCTTT	CASSAGDVAEAFF	NA	TRBJ1-1	TRBV9	once
TGTGCCAGCAGCTTATCCGGGGACACCATATATTTT	CASSLSGDTIYF	NA	TRBJ1-3	TRBV7-9	once
TGTGCCAGCAGCTCCGGGACAGGGGCTCACGAGCAGTACTTC	CASSSGTGAHEQYF	TRBD1	TRBJ2-7	TRBV11-1	NA
TGTGCCAGCAGTTACGGGCCAGTTGAAGCTTTCTTT	CASSYGPVEAFF	NA	TRBJ1-1	TRBV6-2/TRBV6-3	few
TGTGCCAGCAGCAGAGTACTCTACGAGCAGTACTTC	CASSRVLYEQYF	NA	TRBJ2-7	TRBV6-2/TRBV6-3	NA
TGTGCCAGCAGTTACTCGGGGACAGCTAGCAATCAGCCCCAGCATTTT	CASSYSGTASNQPQHF	TRBD1	TRBJ1-5	TRBV6-5	NA
TGTGCCAGCAGCTTCTCAGGGGCCGATCAGCCCCAGCATTTT	CASSFSGADQPQHF	NA	TRBJ1-5	TRBV5-8	few
TGTGCCAGCAGCTTGAGGACTAGTGTGTCACAGTTCTTC	CASSLRTSVSQFF	TRBD2	TRBJ2-1	TRBV5-4	NA
TGTGCCAGTAGTATAGTGGCAGGGTCCCTCAATCAGCCCCAGCATTTT	CASSIVAGSLNQPQHF	NA	TRBJ1-5	TRBV19	NA
TGTGCCACCAGCAGAGATTCCCCCAGGGCAGCGAACACCGGGGAGCTGTTTTTT	CATSRDSPRAANTGELFF	NA	TRBJ2-2	TRBV15	once
TGTGCCAGCAGTTTGTTGGCGGGAAATGGCGATGAGCAGTTCTTC	CASSLLAGNGDEQFF	NA	TRBJ2-1	TRBV6-5	NA
TGTGCCAGCTCACCACCGCTAGTACTCTATGGCTACACCTTC	CASSPPLVLYGYTF	NA	TRBJ1-2	TRBV18	NA
TGTGCCAGCAGCCTAAACGAGGGTACCGGGGAGCTGTTTTTT	CASSLNEGTGELFF	NA	TRBJ2-2	TRBV2	NA
TGTGCCAGCAGCCGAAGGGGGCAAGGGGGGTATAATGAAAAACTGTTTTTT	CASSRRGQGGYNEKLFF	TRBD1	TRBJ1-4	TRBV27	NA
TGTGCCAGTAGTACGACTCCCCCGACAGGGGGTAGGGGCTACACCTTC	CASSTTPPTGGRGYTF	TRBD1	TRBJ1-2	TRBV19	NA
TGTGCCAGCTCACAGGGCGGGAGGGCCGGCGAGCAGTACTTC	CASSQGGRAGEQYF	TRBD2	TRBJ2-7	TRBV18	NA
TGTGCCAGCAGCTTGGTCCCAGGGTGGGCCACCGGGGAGCTGTTTTTT	CASSLVPGWATGELFF	NA	TRBJ2-2	TRBV5-4	NA
TGTGCCAGCTCTCTATCCGGGACACAACTCCATACGCAGTATTTT	CASSLSGTQLHTQYF	NA	TRBJ2-3	TRBV2	many
TGTGCCAGCAGCTCTGCGAGGGAGGAGACCCAGTACTTC	CASSSAREETQYF	NA	TRBJ2-5	TRBV5-4	NA
TGTGCCAGCAGTGGTAGCGGCAGGACGATGAACACTGAAGCTTTCTTT	CASSGSGRTMNTEAFF	NA	TRBJ1-1	TRBV2	NA
TGTGCCAGCAGCCCCCGGGACTGGGACTTTTTTCAGTTCTTC	CASSPRDWDFFQFF	NA	TRBJ2-1	TRBV9	NA
TGCGCCAGCAGCTCCGTGCCGGGAGGGAGTGGGGCCAACGTCCTGACTTTC	CASSSVPGGSGANVLTF	TRBD2	TRBJ2-6	TRBV5-1	NA
TGCGCCAGCAGCGCACCAGTAGGGGGGGGCGAGCAGTACTTC	CASSAPVGGGEQYF	NA	TRBJ2-7	TRBV5-1	NA
TGCGCCAGCAGCCAAGAGGACAGGGGCACTGAAGCTTTCTTT	CASSQEDRGTEAFF	TRBD1	TRBJ1-1	TRBV4-1	NA
TGTGCCAGCAGCTGGGGACAGGGGGCGGGAGCTTTCTTT	CASSWGQGAGAFF	TRBD1	TRBJ1-1	TRBV5-4	NA
TGTGCCTGGAGCGCCTTGGGGGGGGCCGGTCAGGGCTACACCTTC	CAWSALGGAGQGYTF	NA	TRBJ1-2	TRBV30	NA
TGTGCCAGCAGCCCTAGGGCGGGAGTAGCCGATGAGCAGTTCTTC	CASSPRAGVADEQFF	TRBD2	TRBJ2-1	TRBV7-3	NA
TGTGCCAGTAGTTCGGTATCTGGAAACACCATATATTTT	CASSSVSGNTIYF	NA	TRBJ1-3	TRBV19	NA
TGTGCCAGCAGCACCCCGGGACAGGGGTACGAGCAGTACTTC	CASSTPGQGYEQYF	TRBD1	TRBJ2-7	TRBV7-9	NA
TGTGCCAGTTCACAGAGTTCACCGCAGCCCCAGCATTTT	CASSQSSPQPQHF	NA	TRBJ1-5	TRBV2	NA
TGTGCCAGCAGCGAGCGACGGGGAAGTAACTATGGCTACACCTTC	CASSERRGSNYGYTF	NA	TRBJ1-2	TRBV9	NA
TGTGCCAGCAGCAGAAGACAGGGGGCCAGCACTGAAGCTTTCTTT	CASSRRQGASTEAFF	TRBD1	TRBJ1-1	TRBV7-2	NA
TGTGCCAGCTCACCCTCAGGGGAGGGACTCACCTTC	CASSPSGEGLTF	NA	TRBJ1-2	TRBV18	NA
TGTGCCAGCAGCAAAGGTATGACGAATCCTCGGAGCGAGCAGTACTTC	CASSKGMTNPRSEQYF	NA	TRBJ2-7	TRBV21-1	NA